This entry lists 19 T cell receptor beta chains sequenced from one sample in a study of Ad26.COV2.S vaccination and SARS-CoV-2 variants. Treatment noted: around 19 received Ad26.COV2.S at low or high dose, single or two shots; 5 received placebo; per-sample allocation not given. Samples came from day 63 after the first vaccine or placebo injection. Using immunoSEQ multiplex PCR, the repertoire was profiled, and TCRdb retains in-frame clones only, with some absent. The sample shows hundreds of thousands of clones, around 92% of them seen only once. Sample: peripheral blood, taken in a trial of Ad26.COV2.S vaccine versus placebo. The receptors were gathered from a person between 18 and 65 years old who received the Ad26.COV2.S COVID-19 vaccine or a placebo.

The chain has TRBV19 and TRBJ2-1, with D maybe TRBD2 (5 bases). CDR1 and CDR2 from the germline V gene are LNHDA and SQIVND (reference sequence). The CDR3 length is 16 residues. The V end lost 3 bases, the J end lost 3 bases, and 15 bases lay between the germline ends. CDR3 coding DNA: TGTGCCAGTAGTATCGAGGGCTTTCGTTACTACAATGAGCAGTTCTTC. Amino acid sequence: CASSIEGFRYYNEQFF.

The chain carries TRBV7-8 and TRBJ2-7; 10 nucleotides line up with TRBD2. The CDR3 has 15 residues. The trim removed 2 bases at V and 2 bases at J, leaving 3 bases unmatched. The germline V gene has CDR1 SGHVS and CDR2 FQNEAQ. This CDR3 reads CASSLSLAGTYEQYF. The CDR3 nucleotides read TGTGCCAGCAGCTTATCACTAGCGGGGACCTACGAGCAGTACTTC.

This chain joins TRBV2 and TRBJ2-3, with TRBD2 matching 14 bases. The CDR3 runs 16 residues. V was pared by 6 bases and J by 4 bases, with 6 bases of the junction left unmatched. Per germline, CDR1 SNHLY and CDR2 FYNNEI. The CDR3 DNA sequence: TGTGCCAGCAGGGCCCGACTAGCGGGGGGGCCAGATACGCAGTATTTT. This encodes CASRARLAGGPDTQYF.

The chain couples TRBV7-9 to TRBJ1-1, with D perhaps matching TRBD1 (5 bases). V gave up 8 bases and J gave up 4 bases, with 17 bases separating them. Per the germline V gene, CDR1 is SEHNR and CDR2 is FQNEAQ (reference sequence). This CDR3 contains 14 residues. In nucleotides, the CDR3 is TGTGCCAGCGGCCGTCGACAGACCACCACTGAAGCTTTCTTT. Translation: CASGRRQTTTEAFF.

The chain recombines TRBV10-2 with TRBJ2-7; D might be TRBD1 (5 bases). Germline V lookup: CDR1 WSHSY, CDR2 SAAADI. V was pared by 7 bases and J by 4 bases, with 11 bases between. This CDR3 has 12 amino acids. The chain's CDR3 is CASTTEIYEQYF. The CDR3 coding sequence is TGCGCCAGCACGACAGAAATTTACGAGCAGTACTTC.

The chain employs TRBV11-2 and TRBJ1-2; no clear D. V was clipped by 0 bases and J by 4 bases, with 6 bases between them. The CDR3 has 13 amino acids. Germline V gives CDR1 SGHAT, CDR2 FQNNGV. The CDR3: CASSLEGVYGYTF. The CDR3 nucleotides read TGTGCCAGCAGCTTAGAAGGCGTCTATGGCTACACCTTC.

V is TRBV3-1 (or the pseudogene TRBV3-2) and J is TRBJ2-3, with D unclear. Trimming removed 1 base at V and 4 bases at J, with 6 bases between. The germline CDR1 and CDR2 sequences are LGHDT and YNNKEL (reference sequence). CDR3 length: 13 residues. CDR3 coding DNA: TGTGCCAGCAGCCAAGGAGTAGCAGATACGCAGTATTTT. Encoded protein: CASSQGVADTQYF.

The V gene is TRBV6-2 or TRBV6-3, the J gene TRBJ2-1, with a possible D match to TRBD2 (6 bases). Trimming left V 5 bases short and J 14 bases short, with 16 bases between. There are 12 residues in the CDR3. In germline, CDR1 is MNHEY, CDR2 SVGEGT. CDR3: CASSPGGQLEFF. Written as DNA, the CDR3 is TGTGCCAGCAGTCCCGGGGGTCAATTGGAGTTCTTC.

The genes are TRBV4-3 and TRBJ1-6, with no clear D. The CDR3 covers 14 residues. With 2 bases removed from V and 6 bases from J, the gap between germline ends came to 8 bases. The germline gives CDR1 LGHNA, CDR2 YSLEER. The CDR3 region is CASSQQWINSPLHF. The CDR3 region has the DNA TGCGCCAGCAGCCAACAATGGATTAATTCACCCCTCCACTTT.

The V gene is TRBV6-6, the J gene TRBJ1-1; a possible D gene is TRBD1 (5 bases). Germline CDR1 is MNHNY and CDR2 is SVGAGI (reference sequence). Trimming left V 8 bases short and J 5 bases short, with 9 bases between. This CDR3 is built from 11 residues. The chain's CDR3 is CASDRGTEAFF. The CDR3 DNA reads as TGTGCCAGCGACCGGGGGACTGAAGCTTTCTTT.

V and J are TRBV7-9 and TRBJ1-3; D gene ambiguous. The CDR3 totals 13 residues. Trimming cost V 4 bases and J 4 bases, with 8 bases left between them. Germline CDR1 reads SEHNR; CDR2 reads FQNEAQ (reference sequence). The DNA of the CDR3 is TGTGCCAGCAGCTCGACCCTCGGAAACACCATATATTTT. It is translated as CASSSTLGNTIYF. The whole variable domain, remainder taken from reference TRBV7-9 and TRBJ1-3, is DTGVSQNPRHKITKRGQNVTFRCDPISEHNRLYWYRQTLGQGPEFLTYFQNEAQLEKSRLLSDRFSAERPKGSFSTLEIQRTEQGDSAMYLCASSSTLGNTIYFGEGSWLTVV.

The chain links TRBV27 to TRBJ2-2; 10 nucleotides align to TRBD2. This CDR3 is built from 15 residues. V dropped 2 bases and J dropped 7; count of bases not matched to a gene: 4. The V gene's germline CDR1 is MNHEY and CDR2 SMNVEV (reference sequence). The CDR3 sequence is CASSLGTSAIGELFF. The CDR3 DNA reads TGTGCCAGCAGTTTAGGGACTAGCGCCATCGGGGAGCTGTTTTTT.

This chain links TRBV4-1 with TRBJ2-2; D not resolved. Germline CDR1 MGHRA, CDR2 YSYEKL. Trimming took off 2 bases at V and 7 bases at J, with 8 bases between the two ends. The CDR3 extends over 13 amino acids. The CDR3, as DNA: TGCGCCAGCAGCCAATATGGGGTCGGGGAGCTGTTTTTT. Its translation: CASSQYGVGELFF.

The chain employs TRBV6-2 or TRBV6-3 and TRBJ2-7; maybe TRBD2 (5 bases). Germline CDR1 MNHEY, CDR2 SVGEGT. The CDR3 length is 15 residues. Trimming took off 3 bases at V and 2 bases at J, with 14 bases between the two ends. CDR3 in DNA: TGTGCCAGCAGTTATCTGCTAGCCAAACCCTACGAGCAGTACTTC. Amino acids: CASSYLLAKPYEQYF.

The CDR3 DNA sequence: TGCGCCAGCAGCTTGGCAGACAGGGGAGACTATGGCTACACCTTC. Encoded protein: CASSLADRGDYGYTF. The chain recombines TRBV5-1 with TRBJ1-2, with 8 bases lining up with TRBD1. The V gene's germline CDR1 is SGHRS and CDR2 YFSETQ. With V trimmed by 0 bases and J by 3 bases, 4 bases remained unmatched. The CDR3 contains 15 residues.

In its sample, this clone was seen a few times. This chain uses TRBV6-1 with TRBJ1-2; D might be TRBD1 (5 bases). The germline V gene has CDR1 MNHNS and CDR2 SASEGT. V gave up 0 bases and J gave up 4 bases, with 12 bases separating them. The CDR3 runs to 15 residues. The CDR3 region is CASSEALPGPYGYTF. The CDR3 DNA follows: TGTGCCAGCAGTGAAGCGCTACCAGGGCCCTATGGCTACACCTTC.

As regards this clone: Mismatch with germline at one junction end may stem from a read error. This chain links TRBV6-6 with TRBJ1-2; 9 bases fit TRBD1. Germline CDR1 MNHNY, CDR2 SVGAGI (reference sequence). This CDR3 has 13 residues. The DNA of the CDR3 is TGTGCCAGCAGTTTAATAACCGGGACAGGGTGTGTCTTC. The encoded protein is CASSLITGTGCVF.

The chain joins TRBV4-3 to TRBJ1-2, with D possibly matching TRBD1 (6 bases). Trimming took off 0 bases at V and 4 bases at J, with 9 bases between the two ends. The length of the CDR3 is 14 residues. The V gene's germline CDR1 is LGHNA and CDR2 YSLEER. The CDR3 sequence: CASSQDRGTYGYTF. The CDR3 DNA follows: TGCGCCAGCAGCCAAGACAGGGGCACCTATGGCTACACCTTC.

The rearrangement links TRBV19 to TRBJ1-1, with D unresolved. Germline V gives CDR1 LNHDA, CDR2 SQIVND (reference sequence). The CDR3 covers 13 residues. The ends were cut back, 5 bases at V and 1 base at J, with 8 bases in the middle. The CDR3 spells CASSYGENTEAFF. As DNA, the CDR3 is TGTGCCAGTAGTTATGGGGAGAACACTGAAGCTTTCTTT. Filled out from reference TRBV19 and TRBJ1-1, the complete variable domain reads DGGITQSPKYLFRKEGQNVTLSCEQNLNHDAMYWYRQDPGQGLRLIYYSQIVNDFQKGDIAEGYSVSREKKESFPLTVTSAQKNPTAFYLCASSYGENTEAFFGQGTRLTVV.